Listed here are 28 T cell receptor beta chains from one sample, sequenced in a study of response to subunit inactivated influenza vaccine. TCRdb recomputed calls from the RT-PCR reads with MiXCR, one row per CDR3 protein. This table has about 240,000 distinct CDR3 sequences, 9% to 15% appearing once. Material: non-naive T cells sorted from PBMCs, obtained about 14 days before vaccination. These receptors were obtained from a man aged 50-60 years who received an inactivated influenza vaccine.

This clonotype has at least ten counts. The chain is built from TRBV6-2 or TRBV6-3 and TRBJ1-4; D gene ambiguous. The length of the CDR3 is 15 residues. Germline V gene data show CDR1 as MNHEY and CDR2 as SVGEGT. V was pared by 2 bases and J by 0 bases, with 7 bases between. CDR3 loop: CASSYAGATNEKLFF. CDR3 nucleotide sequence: TGTGCCAGCAGTTACGCGGGTGCAACTAATGAAAAACTGTTTTTT.

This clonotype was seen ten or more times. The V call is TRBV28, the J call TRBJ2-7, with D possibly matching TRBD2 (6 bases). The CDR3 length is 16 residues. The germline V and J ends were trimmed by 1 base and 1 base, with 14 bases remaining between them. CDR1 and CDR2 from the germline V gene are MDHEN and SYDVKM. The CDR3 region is CASSLFGGTESYEQYF. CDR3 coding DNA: TGTGCCAGCAGTTTATTCGGAGGGACCGAGTCCTACGAGCAGTACTTC. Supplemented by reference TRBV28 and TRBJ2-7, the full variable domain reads DVKVTQSSRYLVKRTGEKVFLECVQDMDHENMFWYRQDPGLGLRLIYFSYDVKMKEKGDIPEGYSVSREKKERFSLILESASTNQTSMYLCASSLFGGTESYEQYFGPGTRLTVT.

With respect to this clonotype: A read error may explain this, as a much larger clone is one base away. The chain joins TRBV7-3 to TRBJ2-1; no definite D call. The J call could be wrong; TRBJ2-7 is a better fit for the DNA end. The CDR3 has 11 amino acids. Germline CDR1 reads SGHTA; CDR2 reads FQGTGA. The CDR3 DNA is TGTGCCAGCAGCCAAGACAATGAGCAGTACTTC. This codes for CASSQDNEQYF.

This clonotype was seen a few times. CDR3 sequence (DNA): TGCAGCGTTGCGGCAGGCTACGAGCAGTACTTC. Its protein is CSVAAGYEQYF. This rearrangement joins TRBV29-1 to TRBJ2-7; D not resolved. The germline V gene has CDR1 SQVTM and CDR2 ANQGSEA. The germline V and J ends were trimmed by 4 bases and 3 bases, with 7 bases remaining between them. The CDR3 has 11 amino acids.

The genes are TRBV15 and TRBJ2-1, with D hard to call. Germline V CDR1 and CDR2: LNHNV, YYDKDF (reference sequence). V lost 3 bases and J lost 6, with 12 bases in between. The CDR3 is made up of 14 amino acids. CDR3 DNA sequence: TGTGCCACCAGCAGCCCCACCCCGGGCAATGAGCAGTTCTTC. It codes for CATSSPTPGNEQFF.

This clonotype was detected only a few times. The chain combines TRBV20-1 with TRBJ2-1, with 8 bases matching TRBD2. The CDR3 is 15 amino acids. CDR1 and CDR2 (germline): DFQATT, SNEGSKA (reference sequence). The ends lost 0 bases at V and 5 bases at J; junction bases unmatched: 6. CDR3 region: CSARDFGGGHNEQFF. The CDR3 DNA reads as TGCAGTGCTAGAGATTTCGGGGGGGGCCACAATGAGCAGTTCTTC.

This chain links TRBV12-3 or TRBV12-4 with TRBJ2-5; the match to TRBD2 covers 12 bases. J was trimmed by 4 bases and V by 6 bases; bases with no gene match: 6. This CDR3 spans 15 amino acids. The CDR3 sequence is CASSFTGLAGETQYF. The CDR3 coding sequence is TGTGCCAGCAGCTTTACGGGACTAGCGGGAGAGACCCAGTACTTC.

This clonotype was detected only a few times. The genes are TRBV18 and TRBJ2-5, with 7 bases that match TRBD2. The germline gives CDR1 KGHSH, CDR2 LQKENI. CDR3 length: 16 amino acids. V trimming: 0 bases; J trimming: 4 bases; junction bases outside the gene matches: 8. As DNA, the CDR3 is TGTGCCAGCTCACCACCATATGGCGGGAGTCGAGAGACCCAGTACTTC. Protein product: CASSPPYGGSRETQYF. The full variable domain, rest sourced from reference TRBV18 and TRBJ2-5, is NAGVMQNPRHLVRRRGQEARLRCSPMKGHSHVYWYRQLPEEGLKFMVYLQKENIIDESGMPKERFSAEFPKEGPSILRIQQVVRGDSAAYFCASSPPYGGSRETQYFGPGTRLLVL.

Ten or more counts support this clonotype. The CDR3 is CASSLEASGIPTDTQYF. The CDR3 coding sequence is TGTGCCAGCAGCTTAGAAGCTAGCGGGATTCCCACAGATACGCAGTATTTT. The chain combines TRBV7-6 with TRBJ2-3; 9 bases map to TRBD2. Germline V lookup: CDR1 SGHVS, CDR2 FNYEAQ. After removal of 1 base from V and 2 bases from J, the junction contained 7 bases not matched to a gene. The CDR3 is 17 residues long. The full variable domain, its missing parts supplied by reference TRBV7-6 and TRBJ2-3, is GAGVSQSPRYKVTKRGQDVALRCDPISGHVSLYWYRQALGQGPEFLTYFNYEAQQDKSGLPNDRFSAERPEGSISTLTIQRTEQRDSAMYRCASSLEASGIPTDTQYFGPGTRLTVL.

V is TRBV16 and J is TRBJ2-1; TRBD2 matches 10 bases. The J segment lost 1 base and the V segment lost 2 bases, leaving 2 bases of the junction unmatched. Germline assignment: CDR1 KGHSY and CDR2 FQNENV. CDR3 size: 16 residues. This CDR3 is CASSQLSGGSYNEQFF. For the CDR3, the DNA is TGTGCCAGCAGCCAACTTAGCGGGGGGTCCTACAATGAGCAGTTCTTC.

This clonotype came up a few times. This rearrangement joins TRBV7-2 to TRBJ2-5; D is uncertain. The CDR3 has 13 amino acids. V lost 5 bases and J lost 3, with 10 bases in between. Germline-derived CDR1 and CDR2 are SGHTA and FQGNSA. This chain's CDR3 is CASSRGWEETQYF. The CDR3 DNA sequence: TGTGCCAGCAGCAGAGGCTGGGAAGAGACCCAGTACTTC.

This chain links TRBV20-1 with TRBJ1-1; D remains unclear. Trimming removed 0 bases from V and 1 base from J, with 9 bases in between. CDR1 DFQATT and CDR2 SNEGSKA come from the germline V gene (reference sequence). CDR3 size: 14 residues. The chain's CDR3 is CSAREGDWNTEAFF. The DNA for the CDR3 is TGCAGTGCTAGAGAGGGAGACTGGAACACTGAAGCTTTCTTT.

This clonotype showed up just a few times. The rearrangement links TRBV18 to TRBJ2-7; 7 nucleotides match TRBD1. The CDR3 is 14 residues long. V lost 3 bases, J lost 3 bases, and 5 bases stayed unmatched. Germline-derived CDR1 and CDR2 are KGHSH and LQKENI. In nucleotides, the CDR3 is TGTGCCAGCTCACCTGGACAGGCGGGCTACGAGCAGTACTTC. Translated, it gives CASSPGQAGYEQYF.

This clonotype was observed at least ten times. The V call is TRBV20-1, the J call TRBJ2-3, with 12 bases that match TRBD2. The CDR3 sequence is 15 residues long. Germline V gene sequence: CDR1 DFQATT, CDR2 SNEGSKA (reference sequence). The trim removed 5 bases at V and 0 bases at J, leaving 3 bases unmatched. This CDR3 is CSAAGTSGSTDTQYF. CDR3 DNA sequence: TGCAGTGCTGCCGGGACTAGCGGGAGCACAGATACGCAGTATTTT.

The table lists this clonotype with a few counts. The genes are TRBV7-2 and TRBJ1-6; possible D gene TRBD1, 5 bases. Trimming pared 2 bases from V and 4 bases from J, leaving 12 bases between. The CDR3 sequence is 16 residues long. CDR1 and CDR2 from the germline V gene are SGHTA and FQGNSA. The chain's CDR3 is CASSLTQGRYNSPLHF. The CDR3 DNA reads TGTGCCAGCAGCTTAACCCAGGGCCGTTATAATTCACCCCTCCACTTT. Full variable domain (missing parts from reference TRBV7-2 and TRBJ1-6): GAGVSQSPSNKVTEKGKDVELRCDPISGHTALYWYRQSLGQGLEFLIYFQGNSAPDKSGLPSDRFSAERTGGSVSTLTIQRTQQEDSAVYLCASSLTQGRYNSPLHFGNGTRLTVT.

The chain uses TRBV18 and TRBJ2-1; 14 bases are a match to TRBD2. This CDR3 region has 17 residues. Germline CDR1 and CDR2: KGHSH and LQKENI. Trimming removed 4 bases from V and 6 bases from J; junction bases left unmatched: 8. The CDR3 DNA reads TGTGCCAGCTCACTCCCGACTAGCGGGAGGGCTGGCAATGAGCAGTTCTTC. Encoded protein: CASSLPTSGRAGNEQFF. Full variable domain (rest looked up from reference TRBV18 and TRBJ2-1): NAGVMQNPRHLVRRRGQEARLRCSPMKGHSHVYWYRQLPEEGLKFMVYLQKENIIDESGMPKERFSAEFPKEGPSILRIQQVVRGDSAAYFCASSLPTSGRAGNEQFFGPGTRLTVL.

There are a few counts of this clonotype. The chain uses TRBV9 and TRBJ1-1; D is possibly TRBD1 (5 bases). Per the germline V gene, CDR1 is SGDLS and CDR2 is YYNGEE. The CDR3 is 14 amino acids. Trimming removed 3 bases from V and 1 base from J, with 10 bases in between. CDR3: CASSERGANTEAFF. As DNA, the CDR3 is TGTGCCAGCAGCGAGAGAGGGGCGAACACTGAAGCTTTCTTT.

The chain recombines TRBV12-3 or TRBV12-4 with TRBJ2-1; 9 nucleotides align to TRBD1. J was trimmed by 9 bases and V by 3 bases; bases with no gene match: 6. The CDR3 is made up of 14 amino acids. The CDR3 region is CASSFGTGRSEQFF. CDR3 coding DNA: TGTGCCAGCAGTTTCGGGACAGGGCGAAGTGAGCAGTTCTTC.

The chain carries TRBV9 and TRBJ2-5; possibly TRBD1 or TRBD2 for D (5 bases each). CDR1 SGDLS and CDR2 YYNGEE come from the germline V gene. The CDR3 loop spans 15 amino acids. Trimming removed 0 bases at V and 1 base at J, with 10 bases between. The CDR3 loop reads CASSVAGAGQETQYF. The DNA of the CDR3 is TGTGCCAGCAGCGTAGCCGGGGCAGGCCAAGAGACCCAGTACTTC.

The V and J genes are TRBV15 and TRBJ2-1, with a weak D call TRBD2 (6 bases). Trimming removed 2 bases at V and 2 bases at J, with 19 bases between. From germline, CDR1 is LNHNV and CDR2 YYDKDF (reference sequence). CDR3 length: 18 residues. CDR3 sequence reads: CATSRSPSPSAPYNEQFF. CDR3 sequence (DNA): TGTGCCACCAGCAGATCCCCCTCTCCTAGCGCTCCCTACAATGAGCAGTTCTTC. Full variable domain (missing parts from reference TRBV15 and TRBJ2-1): DAMVIQNPRYQVTQFGKPVTLSCSQTLNHNVMYWYQQKSSQAPKLLFHYYDKDFNNEADTPDNFQSRRPNTSFCFLDIRSPGLGDTAMYLCATSRSPSPSAPYNEQFFGPGTRLTVL.

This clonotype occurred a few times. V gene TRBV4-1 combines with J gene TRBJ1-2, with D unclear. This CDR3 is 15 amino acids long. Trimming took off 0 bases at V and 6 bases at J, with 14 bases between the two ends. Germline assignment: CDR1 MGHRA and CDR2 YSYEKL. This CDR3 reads CASSQEGRRGDGYTF. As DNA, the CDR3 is TGCGCCAGCAGCCAAGAGGGCCGACGCGGAGATGGCTACACCTTC.

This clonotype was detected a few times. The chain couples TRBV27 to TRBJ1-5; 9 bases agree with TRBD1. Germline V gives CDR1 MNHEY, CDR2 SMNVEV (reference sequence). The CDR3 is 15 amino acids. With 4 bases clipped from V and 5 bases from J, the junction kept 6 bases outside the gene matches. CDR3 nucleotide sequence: TGTGCCAGCAGTTCGGACAGGGGAAGAGATCAGCCCCAGCATTTT. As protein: CASSSDRGRDQPQHF.

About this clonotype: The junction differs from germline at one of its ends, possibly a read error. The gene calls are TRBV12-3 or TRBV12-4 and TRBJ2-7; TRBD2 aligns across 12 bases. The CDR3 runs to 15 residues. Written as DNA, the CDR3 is TGTGCCAGCAGTTTAGGGACTAGCGGGAACTACGAGCAGGACTTC. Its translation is CASSLGTSGNYEQDF.

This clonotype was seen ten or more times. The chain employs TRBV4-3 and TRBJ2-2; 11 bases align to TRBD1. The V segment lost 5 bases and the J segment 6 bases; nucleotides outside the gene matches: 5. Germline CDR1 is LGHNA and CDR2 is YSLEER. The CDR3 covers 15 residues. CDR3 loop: CASSAGQGAAGELFF. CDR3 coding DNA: TGCGCCAGCAGCGCCGGACAGGGGGCGGCCGGGGAGCTGTTTTTT.

The CDR3 protein is CASTIPSAGPANSQYF. The CDR3 region has the DNA TGTGCCAGCACCATTCCCAGTGCGGGACCCGCCAATTCGCAGTATTTT. The rearrangement joins TRBV28 to TRBJ2-3, with a weak D call TRBD2 (6 bases). Germline loops: CDR1 MDHEN, CDR2 SYDVKM. CDR3 length: 16 residues. Trimming pared 7 bases from V and 10 bases from J, leaving 27 bases between.

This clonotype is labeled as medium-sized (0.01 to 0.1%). CDR3 region: CASSYTGTGYQYF. In DNA, the CDR3 is TGTGCCAGCAGTTACACCGGGACAGGGTATCAGTACTTC. The J gene is TRBJ2-7, the V gene TRBV6-5, with 9 bases lining up with TRBD1. Germline V lookup: CDR1 MNHEY, CDR2 SVGAGI. There are 13 residues in the CDR3. The trim removed 2 bases at V and 10 bases at J, leaving 6 bases unmatched.

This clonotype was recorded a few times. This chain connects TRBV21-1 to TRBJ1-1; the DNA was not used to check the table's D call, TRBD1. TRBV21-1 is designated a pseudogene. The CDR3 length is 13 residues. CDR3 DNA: TGTGCCAGCAGCAACAGGGTGAGGGGGGAAGCTTTCTTT. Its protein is CASSNRVRGEAFF.

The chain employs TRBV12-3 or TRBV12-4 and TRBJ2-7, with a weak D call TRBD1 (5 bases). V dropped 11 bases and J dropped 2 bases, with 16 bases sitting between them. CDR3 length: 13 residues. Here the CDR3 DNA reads TGTGCCGACTGCGGACACCGTCCCTACGAGCAGTACTTC. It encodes CADCGHRPYEQYF.